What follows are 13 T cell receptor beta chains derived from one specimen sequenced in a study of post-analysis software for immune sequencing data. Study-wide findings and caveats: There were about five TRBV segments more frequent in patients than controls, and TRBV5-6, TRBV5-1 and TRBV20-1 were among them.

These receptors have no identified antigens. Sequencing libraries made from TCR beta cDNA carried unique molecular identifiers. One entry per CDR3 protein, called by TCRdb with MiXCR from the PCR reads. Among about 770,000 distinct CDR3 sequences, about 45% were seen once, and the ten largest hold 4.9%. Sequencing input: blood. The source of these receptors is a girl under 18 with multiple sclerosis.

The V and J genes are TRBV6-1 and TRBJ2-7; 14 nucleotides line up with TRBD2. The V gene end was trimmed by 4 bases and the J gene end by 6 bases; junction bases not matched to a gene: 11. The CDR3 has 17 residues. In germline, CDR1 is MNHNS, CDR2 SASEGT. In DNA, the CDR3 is TGTGCCAGCAGTGGCGGGACTAGCGGGAGAGAGTACCTCGAGCAGTACTTC. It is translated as CASSGGTSGREYLEQYF.

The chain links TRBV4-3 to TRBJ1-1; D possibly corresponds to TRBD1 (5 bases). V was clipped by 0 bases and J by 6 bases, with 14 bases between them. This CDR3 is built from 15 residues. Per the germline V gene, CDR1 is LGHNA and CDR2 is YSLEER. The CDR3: CASSQEVGVVPEAFF. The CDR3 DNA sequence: TGCGCCAGCAGCCAAGAAGTGGGGGTTGTCCCTGAAGCTTTCTTT.

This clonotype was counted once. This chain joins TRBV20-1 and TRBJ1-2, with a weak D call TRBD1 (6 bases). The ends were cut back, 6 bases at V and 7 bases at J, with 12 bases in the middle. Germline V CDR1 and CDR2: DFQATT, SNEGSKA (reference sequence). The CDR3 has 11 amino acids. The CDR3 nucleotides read TGCAGTGCGGGAGGGGGTCCTGGCTACACCTTC. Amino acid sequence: CSAGGGPGYTF.

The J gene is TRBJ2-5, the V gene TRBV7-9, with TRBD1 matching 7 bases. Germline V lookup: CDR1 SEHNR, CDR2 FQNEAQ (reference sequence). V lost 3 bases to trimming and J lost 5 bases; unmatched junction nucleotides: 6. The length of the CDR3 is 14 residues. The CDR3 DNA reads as TGTGCCAGCAGCTTCACAGGGGTGGGGGAGACCCAGTACTTC. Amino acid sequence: CASSFTGVGETQYF.

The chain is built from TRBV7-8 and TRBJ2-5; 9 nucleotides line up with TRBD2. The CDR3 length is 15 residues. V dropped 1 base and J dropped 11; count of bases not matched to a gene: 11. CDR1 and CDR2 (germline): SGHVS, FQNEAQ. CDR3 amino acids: CASSLEGTSYYKQYF. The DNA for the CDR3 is TGTGCCAGCAGCTTAGAAGGGACTAGCTACTACAAGCAGTACTTC.

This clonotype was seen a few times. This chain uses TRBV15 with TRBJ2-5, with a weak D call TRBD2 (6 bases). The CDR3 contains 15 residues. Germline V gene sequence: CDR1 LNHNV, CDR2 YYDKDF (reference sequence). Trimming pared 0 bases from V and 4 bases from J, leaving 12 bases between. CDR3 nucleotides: TGTGCCACCAGCAGAGATCTCGCGGGACCAGAGACCCAGTACTTC. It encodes CATSRDLAGPETQYF.

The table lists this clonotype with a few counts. CDR3 sequence (DNA): TGTGCCAGCAGTTTCTTAGGTTCCGAGCAGTACTTC. Its protein product is CASSFLGSEQYF. The chain joins TRBV12-3 or TRBV12-4 to TRBJ2-7; D remains unclear. The V end was cut by 3 bases, the J end by 6 bases, with 9 bases between. The CDR3 has 12 residues.

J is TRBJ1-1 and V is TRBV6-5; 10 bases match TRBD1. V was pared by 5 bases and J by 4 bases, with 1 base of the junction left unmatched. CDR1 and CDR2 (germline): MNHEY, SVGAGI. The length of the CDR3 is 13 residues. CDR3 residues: CASSGDRGTEAFF. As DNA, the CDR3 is TGTGCCAGCAGTGGGGACAGGGGCACTGAAGCTTTCTTT.

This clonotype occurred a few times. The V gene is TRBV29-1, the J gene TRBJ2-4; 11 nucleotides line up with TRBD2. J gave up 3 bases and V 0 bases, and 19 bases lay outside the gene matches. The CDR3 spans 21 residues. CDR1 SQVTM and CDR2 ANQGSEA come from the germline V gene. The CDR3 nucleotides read TGCAGCGTTGAAGAGGGGCCGGGGTTGATAGCGGGAGGGGACGACAAAAACATTCAGTACTTC. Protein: CSVEEGPGLIAGGDDKNIQYF.

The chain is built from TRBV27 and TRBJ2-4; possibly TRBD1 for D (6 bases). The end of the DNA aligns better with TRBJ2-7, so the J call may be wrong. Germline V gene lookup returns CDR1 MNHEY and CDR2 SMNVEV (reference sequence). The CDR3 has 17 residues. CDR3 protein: CASSLSLRTGQLYEQYF. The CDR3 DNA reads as TGTGCCAGCAGTTTATCGCTAAGAACGGGACAACTATACGAGCAGTACTTC.

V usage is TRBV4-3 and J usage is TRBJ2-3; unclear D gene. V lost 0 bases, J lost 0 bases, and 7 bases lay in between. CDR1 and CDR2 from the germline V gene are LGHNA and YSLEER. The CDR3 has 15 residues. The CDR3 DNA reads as TGCGCCAGCAGCCAAGATGAGGCTAGCACAGATACGCAGTATTTT. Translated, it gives CASSQDEASTDTQYF.

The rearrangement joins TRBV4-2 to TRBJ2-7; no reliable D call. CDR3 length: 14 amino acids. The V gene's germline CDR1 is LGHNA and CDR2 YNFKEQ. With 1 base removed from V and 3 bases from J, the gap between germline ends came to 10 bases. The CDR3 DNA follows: TGTGCCAGCAGCCAAGTGTCCGACAACTACGAGCAGTACTTC. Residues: CASSQVSDNYEQYF.

This CDR3 is CASSYRGSGRRNEQFF. CDR3 coding DNA: TGTGCCAGCAGTTATAGGGGAAGCGGGAGGAGAAATGAGCAGTTCTTC. The V call is TRBV7-2, the J call TRBJ2-1; TRBD2 aligns across 9 bases. Germline CDR1 SGHTA, CDR2 FQGNSA. V shed 6 bases, J shed 7 bases, and the junction held 13 bases outside the gene matches. CDR3 length: 16 residues.